These 25 T cell receptor beta chains were all obtained from the same sample, sequenced in a study of cytomegalovirus exposure and HLA in healthy donors. The primer mix had 60 Vbeta and 13 Jbeta primers. TCRdb's copy holds only in-frame clones and misses some; the assay was immunoSEQ multiplex PCR. The sample has around 140,000 clones; around four fifths are singletons. Source material: PBMCs. The receptors come from a woman aged 55-69 years in good health and CMV-seropositive.

The chain uses TRBV18 and TRBJ1-1; no definite D call. Trimming left V 3 bases short and J 7 bases short, with 15 bases between. CDR1 and CDR2 (germline): KGHSH, LQKENI. This CDR3 comprises 14 residues. The DNA of the CDR3 is TGTGCCAGCTCACCCGACTCCGGGAATATTGAAGCTTTCTTT. It encodes CASSPDSGNIEAFF.

The V and J genes are TRBV29-1 and TRBJ2-3; possibly TRBD2 for D (6 bases). The V and J ends lost 6 bases and 1 base respectively, with 14 bases between them. CDR1 is SQVTM, CDR2 ANQGSEA, per germline. The CDR3 length is 14 residues. The CDR3, as DNA: TGCAGCGTCCAACGGCGGGACCGCACAGATACGCAGTATTTT. As protein: CSVQRRDRTDTQYF.

The rearrangement uses TRBV29-1 and TRBJ2-7, with 8 bases fitting TRBD2. The germline V gene has CDR1 SQVTM and CDR2 ANQGSEA. J was trimmed by 5 bases and V by 1 base; bases with no gene match: 13. This CDR3 has 16 residues. In DNA, the CDR3 is TGCAGCGTTGAAGGGGGGGGAGCGGGAGAAGTCGACGAGCAGTACTTC. Residues: CSVEGGGAGEVDEQYF.

The chain couples TRBV6-1 to TRBJ2-1; D possibly corresponds to TRBD2 (6 bases). Trimming took off 5 bases at V and 9 bases at J, with 17 bases between the two ends. Germline V gives CDR1 MNHNS, CDR2 SASEGT. The CDR3 has 14 amino acids. The CDR3 DNA is TGTGCCAGCAGTACGGGACCGTTGGGAGGTGAGCAGTTCTTC. Residues: CASSTGPLGGEQFF.

The count of this clone is one. The genes are TRBV10-3 and TRBJ2-2; the match to TRBD2 covers 13 bases. Germline V lookup: CDR1 ENHRY, CDR2 SYGVKD. The CDR3 has 17 residues. Losses at the gene ends were 6 bases for V and 6 bases for J; bases not matched to a gene: 10. CDR3 loop: CAISGGLAGLGAGELFF. In DNA form, the CDR3 reads TGTGCCATCAGCGGGGGACTAGCGGGATTGGGCGCCGGGGAGCTGTTTTTT.

The chain couples TRBV27 to TRBJ2-1, with TRBD2 matching 10 bases. Germline V gene data show CDR1 as MNHEY and CDR2 as SMNVEV (reference sequence). The CDR3 runs to 16 residues. V dropped 3 bases and J dropped 6; count of bases not matched to a gene: 8. The CDR3 reads CASSFSASGSINEQFF. Written as DNA, the CDR3 is TGTGCCAGCAGTTTTTCTGCTAGCGGGAGCATCAATGAGCAGTTCTTC.

V is TRBV6-5 and J is TRBJ2-2; TRBD2 matches at 9 bases. After removal of 7 bases from V and 4 bases from J, the junction contained 1 base not matched to a gene. The CDR3 contains 13 residues. Germline V gene lookup returns CDR1 MNHEY and CDR2 SVGAGI. Here the CDR3 DNA reads TGTGCCAGCAAACTAGCGGGCACCGGGGAGCTGTTTTTT. Protein: CASKLAGTGELFF.

The table lists this clone with a count of one. The gene calls are TRBV5-6 and TRBJ1-2; a possible D gene is TRBD1 (6 bases). Trimming pared 2 bases from V and 8 bases from J, leaving 13 bases between. Germline V gene sequence: CDR1 SGHDT, CDR2 YYEEEE. There are 13 residues in the CDR3. In DNA, the CDR3 is TGTGCCAGCAGCTTCGGGGGGGCGCGAGGCTACACCTTC. Protein sequence: CASSFGGARGYTF.

The gene calls are TRBV13 and TRBJ1-1; no definite D call. CDR3 size: 15 residues. Germline lookup yields CDR1 PRHDT and CDR2 FYEKMQ (reference sequence). Trimming removed 4 bases from V and 1 base from J, with 13 bases in between. CDR3 DNA: TGTGCCAGCAGCTCCCTCATAAGCCGGAACACTGAAGCTTTCTTT. Its protein is CASSSLISRNTEAFF.

The rearrangement joins TRBV7-2 to TRBJ1-2, with 7 bases lining up with TRBD1. The CDR3 is 18 amino acids. J lost 6 bases, V lost 5 bases, and 21 bases had no gene match. Germline V CDR1 and CDR2: SGHTA, FQGNSA. CDR3 sequence reads: CASSPRGAREWGLDGYTF. DNA for the CDR3: TGTGCCAGCAGCCCCAGGGGGGCCAGGGAATGGGGATTGGATGGCTACACCTTC.

This chain joins TRBV11-3 and TRBJ2-7; 8 nucleotides match TRBD2. CDR3 length equals 14 residues. Germline V gene lookup returns CDR1 SGHNT and CDR2 YENEEA. V was clipped by 1 base and J by 6 bases; unmatched bases: 5. The CDR3, as DNA: TGTGCCAGCAGCTTAGGGACTAGCAGCCTCGAGCAGTACTTC. Residues: CASSLGTSSLEQYF.

This chain links TRBV4-1 with TRBJ1-6; D unresolved. V gave up 1 base and J gave up 10 bases, with 11 bases separating them. Germline V gene sequence: CDR1 MGHRA, CDR2 YSYEKL. There are 14 residues in the CDR3. Written as DNA, the CDR3 is TGCGCCAGCAGCCAAGGGCCCCGCGGGTCACCCCTCCACTTT. This gives the protein CASSQGPRGSPLHF.

V and J are TRBV29-1 and TRBJ2-7; D may be TRBD2 (5 bases). Germline values: CDR1 SQVTM, CDR2 ANQGSEA. This CDR3 spans 12 amino acids. Trimming removed 7 bases at V and 1 base at J, with 11 bases between. The CDR3 coding sequence is TGCAGCGGGCTAGCCGGATCCTACGAGCAGTACTTC. Translated, it gives CSGLAGSYEQYF.

A few counts support this clone. The chain recombines TRBV19 with TRBJ2-7; 11 bases are a match to TRBD1. Germline loops: CDR1 LNHDA, CDR2 SQIVND (reference sequence). The V and J ends lost 1 base and 2 bases, in that order; junction bases with no gene match: 7. This CDR3 has 17 residues. CDR3 sequence (DNA): TGTGCCAGTAGTATAGGTCCGGACAGGGGGCGACCCTACGAGCAGTACTTC. As protein: CASSIGPDRGRPYEQYF.

This chain uses TRBV7-9 with TRBJ2-1; 12 nucleotides match TRBD2. Germline V gene data show CDR1 as SEHNR and CDR2 as FQNEAQ (reference sequence). The CDR3 consists of 16 residues. Trimming cost V 5 bases and J 3 bases; bases outside gene matches: 5. CDR3 loop: CASSETSGSRYNEQFF. The CDR3 bases are TGTGCCAGCAGCGAGACTAGCGGGAGTCGCTACAATGAGCAGTTCTTC.

This chain connects TRBV27 to TRBJ2-7; TRBD1 aligns across 9 bases. J lost 0 bases, V lost 6 bases, and 6 bases had no gene match. This CDR3 region has 15 residues. From germline, CDR1 is MNHEY and CDR2 SMNVEV (reference sequence). The CDR3 is CASSPGTGSSYEQYF. The CDR3 coding sequence is TGTGCCAGCAGCCCGGGGACAGGGAGCTCCTACGAGCAGTACTTC.

This clone has more than one count but fewer than ten. The CDR3 DNA sequence: TGTGCCAGCATCGGTGCGGGCCTTTCCTACGAGCAGTACTTC. Translating it yields CASIGAGLSYEQYF. The chain couples TRBV28 to TRBJ2-7, with D maybe TRBD2 (5 bases). This CDR3 has 14 amino acids. The V end lost 7 bases, the J end lost 1 base, and 14 bases lay between the germline ends. Germline CDR1 MDHEN, CDR2 SYDVKM.

V is TRBV30 and J is TRBJ2-3, with 14 bases lining up with TRBD2. Germline V lookup: CDR1 GTSNPN, CDR2 SVGIG (reference sequence). V gave up 0 bases and J gave up 0 bases; unmatched junction bases: 8. The CDR3 runs to 19 residues. DNA for the CDR3: TGTGCCTGGAGTGTAAGGGGACTAGCGGGAGTGGGGAGCACAGATACGCAGTATTTT. This encodes CAWSVRGLAGVGSTDTQYF. Filled out from reference TRBV30 and TRBJ2-3, the complete variable domain reads SQTIHQWPATLVQPVGSPLSLECTVEGTSNPNLYWYRQAAGRGLQLLFYSVGIGQISSEVPQNLSASRPQDRQFILSSKKLLLSDSGFYLCAWSVRGLAGVGSTDTQYFGPGTRLTVL.

The V call is TRBV6-6, the J call TRBJ2-1; D possibly corresponds to TRBD2 (6 bases). This CDR3 region has 13 residues. Trimming took off 5 bases at V and 5 bases at J, with 10 bases between the two ends. CDR1 is MNHNY and CDR2 is SVGAGI in the germline V gene (reference sequence). CDR3 protein: CASSTPGDNEQFF. The DNA of the CDR3 is TGTGCCAGCAGTACCCCGGGGGACAATGAGCAGTTCTTC.

The chain carries TRBV28 and TRBJ2-2; 8 positions agree with TRBD2. The CDR3 covers 17 residues. V was pared by 3 bases and J by 6 bases, with 12 bases of the junction left unmatched. Per the germline V gene, CDR1 is MDHEN and CDR2 is SYDVKM. CDR3 residues: CASSFPPWGLDPGELFF. The CDR3 DNA sequence: TGTGCCAGCAGTTTCCCCCCCTGGGGACTAGATCCCGGGGAGCTGTTTTTT. Complete variable domain (other parts from reference TRBV28 and TRBJ2-2): DVKVTQSSRYLVKRTGEKVFLECVQDMDHENMFWYRQDPGLGLRLIYFSYDVKMKEKGDIPEGYSVSREKKERFSLILESASTNQTSMYLCASSFPPWGLDPGELFFGEGSRLTVL.

V gene TRBV5-1 combines with J gene TRBJ2-1, with TRBD2 identical over 8 bases. Germline V lookup: CDR1 SGHRS, CDR2 YFSETQ. The CDR3 extends over 19 amino acids. The trim removed 2 bases at V and 5 bases at J, leaving 18 bases unmatched. CDR3 nucleotides: TGCGCCAGCAGCTTTCATGGTGGGGGCAGTAGCGGGGTCAACAATGAGCAGTTCTTC. This translates into CASSFHGGGSSGVNNEQFF.

The chain recombines TRBV18 with TRBJ2-7; TRBD1 agrees at 7 bases. The V segment lost 0 bases and the J segment 0 bases; nucleotides outside the gene matches: 2. CDR1 KGHSH and CDR2 LQKENI come from the germline V gene. This CDR3 region has 15 residues. CDR3 nucleotides: TGTGCCAGCTCACCACCGGCAGGGGGCTCCTACGAGCAGTACTTC. As protein: CASSPPAGGSYEQYF.

The table lists this clone with a count of one. V gene TRBV19 combines with J gene TRBJ1-5; 7 bases map to TRBD1. Unmatched junction bases numbered 9, after V lost 2 bases and J lost 2 bases. CDR3 length equals 17 residues. The germline V gene encodes CDR1 LNHDA and CDR2 SQIVND (reference sequence). The CDR3 protein is CASSIRAGQGGNQPQHF. The CDR3 coding sequence is TGTGCCAGTAGTATAAGGGCGGGGCAGGGGGGCAATCAGCCCCAGCATTTT.

The chain carries TRBV18 and TRBJ1-4; maybe TRBD1 (6 bases). Germline V gene sequence: CDR1 KGHSH, CDR2 LQKENI. V was shortened by 1 base and J by 4 bases, with 13 bases between the two germline ends. There are 16 residues in the CDR3. The CDR3, as DNA: TGTGCCAGCTCACCACTTCCGGACAGCCTTAATGAAAAACTGTTTTTT. Protein sequence: CASSPLPDSLNEKLFF.

The chain combines TRBV7-8 with TRBJ1-1, with D possibly TRBD1 on 6 matching bases. V lost 5 bases, J lost 2 bases, and 12 bases lay in between. The CDR3 has 14 amino acids. CDR1 and CDR2 from the germline V gene are SGHVS and FQNEAQ. Here the CDR3 reads CASSPGVANTEAFF. The CDR3 nucleotides read TGTGCCAGCAGCCCAGGGGTCGCCAACACTGAAGCTTTCTTT.